Ten or more counts support the clone carrying this TCR beta chain. The antigen is not known. Constant-segment primers served in 5'RACE that generated TCR alpha and TCR beta cDNA libraries bearing sample barcodes and UMIs. TCRdb independently ran MiXCR on the 5' RACE reads; one entry per CDR3 protein. The sample records about 470,000 distinct CDR3 sequences, around a sixth being singletons. This CDR3 is 13 amino acids long. The data derive from a study of T-cell memory formation after mild COVID-19. Points from the study as a whole: The study detected some responding clones in pre-infection memory, suggesting cross-reactive memory joined. The second-wave clones peaking on day 37 were not confirmed as SARS-CoV-2-specific. Clones that contracted from day 15 to 85 were balanced CD4/CD8, while later expanders leaned CD4+.

The specimen sequenced was PBMCs or a T cell subset sorted from them (not recorded which). The receptor's source is an adult woman who had mild COVID-19 (a few samples of this study predate the infection). Cell type and time point are not known. The genes are TRBV21-1 and TRBJ2-1; the table's D gene call, TRBD1, was not cross checked with the DNA. TRBV21-1 is a pseudogene segment. CDR3 sequence (DNA): TGTGCCAGCAGCAGCTCAGGGGGGAATGAGCAGTTCTTC. This codes for CASSSSGGNEQFF.